The clone carrying this T cell receptor beta chain showed up many times. The antigen remains unidentified. The sample comes from a study of regulatory T cells in long-lasting Graves disease. The CDR3 contains 18 residues. The ends were cut back, 0 bases at V and 1 base at J, with 17 bases in the middle. Germline CDR1 reads SEHNR; CDR2 reads FQNEAQ (reference sequence). Combining iRepertoire HTBI primers with Arm-PCR of CDR3 regions, the authors built TCR beta libraries. In the authors' methods: The samples yielded approximately 62 TRBV and around 15 TRBJ segments. In TCRdb, the multiplex PCR reads were re-called with MiXCR into one record per CDR3 protein. TCRdb, not the authors, supplied the V and J calls. The sample records some 370,000 distinct CDR3 sequences, approximately 12% being singletons. Regarding the study as a whole: Gene preferences differed: TRBV28, TRBJ1-2, TRBJ2-5 in persistent cases.

Time point here: newly diagnosed GD, antithyroid drugs for less than 3 months. The TCR library was made from RNA extracted from PBMCs. The sample also formed part of further work on T cells in Graves' hyperthyroidism and ophthalmopathy. In that study: In making diagnoses, clinical symptoms, serum thyroxine and TRAb, thyroid ultrasound and orbital computed tomography were all used. Ophthalmopathy was predicted by the model a median of roughly 6.7 months ahead of onset.

The sequence derives from a woman under 30 with Graves disease. The chain joins TRBV7-9 to TRBJ2-3; D is perhaps TRBD1 (6 bases). Material: peripheral blood mononuclear cells (PBMCs), obtained at new diagnosis, from a patient treated with antithyroid drugs. This chain's CDR3 is CASSLAKFTGPGTDTQYF. CDR3 bases: TGTGCCAGCAGCTTAGCGAAATTTACAGGGCCAGGCACAGATACGCAGTATTTT.